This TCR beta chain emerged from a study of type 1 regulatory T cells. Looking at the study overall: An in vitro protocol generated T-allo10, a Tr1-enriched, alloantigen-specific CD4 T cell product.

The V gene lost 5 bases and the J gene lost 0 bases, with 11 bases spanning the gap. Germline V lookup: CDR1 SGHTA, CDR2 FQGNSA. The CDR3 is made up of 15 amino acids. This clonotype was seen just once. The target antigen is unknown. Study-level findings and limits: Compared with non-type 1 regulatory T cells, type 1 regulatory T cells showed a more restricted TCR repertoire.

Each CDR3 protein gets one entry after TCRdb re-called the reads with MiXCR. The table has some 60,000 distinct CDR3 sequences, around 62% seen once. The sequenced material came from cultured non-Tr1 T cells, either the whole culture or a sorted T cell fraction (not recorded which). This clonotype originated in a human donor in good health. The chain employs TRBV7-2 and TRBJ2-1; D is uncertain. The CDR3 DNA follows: TGTGCCAGCAGCCCCACAAAGGGCTCCTACAATGAGCAGTTCTTC. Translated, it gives CASSPTKGSYNEQFF.